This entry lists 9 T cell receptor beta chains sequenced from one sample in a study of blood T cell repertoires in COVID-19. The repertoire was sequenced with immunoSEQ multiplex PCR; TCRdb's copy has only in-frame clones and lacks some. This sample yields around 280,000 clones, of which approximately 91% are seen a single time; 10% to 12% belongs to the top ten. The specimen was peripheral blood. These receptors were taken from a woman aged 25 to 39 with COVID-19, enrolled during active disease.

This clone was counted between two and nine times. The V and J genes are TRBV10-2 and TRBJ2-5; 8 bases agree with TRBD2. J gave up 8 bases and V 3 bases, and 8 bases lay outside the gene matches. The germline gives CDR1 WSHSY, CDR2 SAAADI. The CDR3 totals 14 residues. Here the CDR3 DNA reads TGCGCCAGCAGTGATGAAGCGGGAGCGGAAACCCAGTACTTC. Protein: CASSDEAGAETQYF.

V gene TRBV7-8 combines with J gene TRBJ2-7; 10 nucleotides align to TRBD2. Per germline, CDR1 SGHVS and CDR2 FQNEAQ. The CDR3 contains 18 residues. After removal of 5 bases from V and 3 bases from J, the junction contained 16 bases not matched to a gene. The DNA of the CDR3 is TGTGCCAGCAGCGAAAGGCCCGCCGGACTAGCGGCCAGCTACGAGCAGTACTTC. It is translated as CASSERPAGLAASYEQYF.

Here the CDR3 DNA reads TGTGCCAGCAGCCCAGAGGGACAGGGGGCTGGGGCCAACGTCCTGACTTTC. Translated: CASSPEGQGAGANVLTF. The chain employs TRBV7-6 and TRBJ2-6; 11 nucleotides match TRBD1. Losses at the gene ends were 5 bases for V and 2 bases for J; bases not matched to a gene: 5. The germline CDR1 and CDR2 sequences are SGHVS and FNYEAQ. This CDR3 has 17 residues.

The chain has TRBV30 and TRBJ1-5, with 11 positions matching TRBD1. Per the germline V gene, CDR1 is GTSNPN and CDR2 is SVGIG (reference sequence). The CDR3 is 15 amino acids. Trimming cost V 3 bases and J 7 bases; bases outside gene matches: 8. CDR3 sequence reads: CAWRPGTGGGQPQHF. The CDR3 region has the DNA TGTGCCTGGAGGCCCGGGACAGGGGGAGGCCAGCCCCAGCATTTT.

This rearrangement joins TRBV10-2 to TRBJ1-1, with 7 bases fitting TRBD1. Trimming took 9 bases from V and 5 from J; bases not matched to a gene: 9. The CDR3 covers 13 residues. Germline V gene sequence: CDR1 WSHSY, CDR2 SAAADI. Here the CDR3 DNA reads TGCGCCAGAGCACAGGGGCCGGAGACTGAAGCTTTCTTT. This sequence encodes CARAQGPETEAFF.

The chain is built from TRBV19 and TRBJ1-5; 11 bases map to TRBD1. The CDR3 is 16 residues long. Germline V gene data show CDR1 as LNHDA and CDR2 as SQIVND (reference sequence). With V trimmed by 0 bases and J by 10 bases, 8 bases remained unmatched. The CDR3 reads CASSIDPGQGVYPQHF. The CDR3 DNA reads TGTGCCAGTAGTATAGACCCGGGACAGGGGGTTTACCCCCAGCATTTT. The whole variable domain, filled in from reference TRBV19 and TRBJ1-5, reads DGGITQSPKYLFRKEGQNVTLSCEQNLNHDAMYWYRQDPGQGLRLIYYSQIVNDFQKGDIAEGYSVSREKKESFPLTVTSAQKNPTAFYLCASSIDPGQGVYPQHFGDGTRLSIL.

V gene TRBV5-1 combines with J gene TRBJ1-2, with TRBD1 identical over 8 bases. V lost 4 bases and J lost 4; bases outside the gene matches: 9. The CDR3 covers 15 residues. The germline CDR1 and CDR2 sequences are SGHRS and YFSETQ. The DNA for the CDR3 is TGCGCCAGCAGCCGATCAGGGGGCGCTGCCTATGGCTACACCTTC. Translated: CASSRSGGAAYGYTF.

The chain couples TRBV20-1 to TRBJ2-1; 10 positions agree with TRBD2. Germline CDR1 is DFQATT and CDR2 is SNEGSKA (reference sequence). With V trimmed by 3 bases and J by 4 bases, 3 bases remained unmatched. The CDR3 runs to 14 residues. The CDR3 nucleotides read TGCAGTGCTAGTAGTAGCGGGAGGTACAATGAGCAGTTCTTC. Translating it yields CSASSSGRYNEQFF.

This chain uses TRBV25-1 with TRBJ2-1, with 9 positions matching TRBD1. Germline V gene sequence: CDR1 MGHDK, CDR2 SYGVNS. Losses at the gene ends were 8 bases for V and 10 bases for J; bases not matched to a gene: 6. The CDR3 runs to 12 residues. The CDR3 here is CASGDRDGEQFF. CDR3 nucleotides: TGTGCCAGCGGGGACAGGGACGGCGAGCAGTTCTTC. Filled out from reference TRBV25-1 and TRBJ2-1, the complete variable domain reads EADIYQTPRYLVIGTGKKITLECSQTMGHDKMYWYQQDPGMELHLIHYSYGVNSTEKGDLSSESTVSRIRTEHFPLTLESARPSHTSQYLCASGDRDGEQFFGPGTRLTVL.